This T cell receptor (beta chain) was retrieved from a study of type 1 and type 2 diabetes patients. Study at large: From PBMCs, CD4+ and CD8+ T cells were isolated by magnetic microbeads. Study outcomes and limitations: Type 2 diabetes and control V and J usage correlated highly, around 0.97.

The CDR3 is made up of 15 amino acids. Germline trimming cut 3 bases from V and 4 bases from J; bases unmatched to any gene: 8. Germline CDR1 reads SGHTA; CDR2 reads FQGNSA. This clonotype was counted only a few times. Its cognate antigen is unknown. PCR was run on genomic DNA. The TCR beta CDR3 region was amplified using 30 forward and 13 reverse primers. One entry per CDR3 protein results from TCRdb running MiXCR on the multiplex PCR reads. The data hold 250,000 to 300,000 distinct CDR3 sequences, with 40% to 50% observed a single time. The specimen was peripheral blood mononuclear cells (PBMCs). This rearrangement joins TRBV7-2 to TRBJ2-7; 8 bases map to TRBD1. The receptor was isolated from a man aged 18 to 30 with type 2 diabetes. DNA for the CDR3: TGTGCCAGCAGCTTTTCCTCGGGACAGGCGTACGAGCAGTACTTC. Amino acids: CASSFSSGQAYEQYF.